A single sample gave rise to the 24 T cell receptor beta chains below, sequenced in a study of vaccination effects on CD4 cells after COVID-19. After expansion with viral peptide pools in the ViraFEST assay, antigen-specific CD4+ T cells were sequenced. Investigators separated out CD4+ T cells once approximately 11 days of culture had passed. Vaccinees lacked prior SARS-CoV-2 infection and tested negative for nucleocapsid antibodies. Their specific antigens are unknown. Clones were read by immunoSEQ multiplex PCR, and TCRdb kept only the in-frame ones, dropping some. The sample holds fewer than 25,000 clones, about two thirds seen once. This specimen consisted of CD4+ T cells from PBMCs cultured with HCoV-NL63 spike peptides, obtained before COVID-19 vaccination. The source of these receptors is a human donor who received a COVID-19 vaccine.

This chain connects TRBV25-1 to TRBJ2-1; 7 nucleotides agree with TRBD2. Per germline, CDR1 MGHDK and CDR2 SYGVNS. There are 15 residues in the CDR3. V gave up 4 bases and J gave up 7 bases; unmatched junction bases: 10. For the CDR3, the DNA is TGTGCCAGCAGTGCCTCTTTGGGAGGGGTAAATGAGCAGTTCTTC. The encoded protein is CASSASLGGVNEQFF.

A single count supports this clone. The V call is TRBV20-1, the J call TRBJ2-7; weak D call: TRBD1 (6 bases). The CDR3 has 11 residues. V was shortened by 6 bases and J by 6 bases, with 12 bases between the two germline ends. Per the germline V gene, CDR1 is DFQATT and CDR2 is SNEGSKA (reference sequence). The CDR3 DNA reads TGCAGTGCCACAGGGACAACCGAGCAGTACTTC. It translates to CSATGTTEQYF.

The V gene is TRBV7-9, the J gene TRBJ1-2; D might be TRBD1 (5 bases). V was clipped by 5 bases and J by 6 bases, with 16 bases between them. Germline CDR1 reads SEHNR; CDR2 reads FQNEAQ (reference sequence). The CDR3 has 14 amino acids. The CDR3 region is CASSVLIGGDGYTF. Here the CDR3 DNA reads TGTGCCAGCAGCGTACTCATCGGGGGGGATGGCTACACCTTC.

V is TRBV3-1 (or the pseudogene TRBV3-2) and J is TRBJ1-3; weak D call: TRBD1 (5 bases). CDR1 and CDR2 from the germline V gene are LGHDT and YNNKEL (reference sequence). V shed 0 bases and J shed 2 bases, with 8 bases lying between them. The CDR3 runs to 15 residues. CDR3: CASSQDPGPGNTIYF. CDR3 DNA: TGTGCCAGCAGCCAAGATCCGGGGCCTGGAAACACCATATATTTT.

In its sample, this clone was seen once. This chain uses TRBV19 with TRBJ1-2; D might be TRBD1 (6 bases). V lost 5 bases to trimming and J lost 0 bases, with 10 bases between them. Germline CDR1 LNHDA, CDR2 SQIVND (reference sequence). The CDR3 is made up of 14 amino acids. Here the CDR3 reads CASSLTGANYGYTF. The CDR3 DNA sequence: TGTGCCAGTAGTCTGACAGGAGCTAACTATGGCTACACCTTC.

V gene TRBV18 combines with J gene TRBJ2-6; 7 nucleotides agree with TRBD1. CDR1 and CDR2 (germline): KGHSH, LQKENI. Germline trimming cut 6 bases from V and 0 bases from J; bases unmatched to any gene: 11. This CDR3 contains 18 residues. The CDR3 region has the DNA TGTGCCAGCTCCCGCACAGGGGCGCTTTCCTCTGGGGCCAACGTCCTGACTTTC. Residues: CASSRTGALSSGANVLTF.

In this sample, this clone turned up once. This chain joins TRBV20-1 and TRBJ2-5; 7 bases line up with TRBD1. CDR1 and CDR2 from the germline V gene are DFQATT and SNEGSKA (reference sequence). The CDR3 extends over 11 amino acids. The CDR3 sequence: CRMDRQETQYF. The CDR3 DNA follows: TGCAGGATGGACAGGCAAGAGACCCAGTACTTC.

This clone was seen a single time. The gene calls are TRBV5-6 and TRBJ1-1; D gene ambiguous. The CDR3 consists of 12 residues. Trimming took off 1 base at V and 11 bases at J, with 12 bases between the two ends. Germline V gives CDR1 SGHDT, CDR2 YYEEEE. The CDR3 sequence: CASSLYRHAAFF. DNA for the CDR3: TGTGCCAGCAGCTTGTACAGACACGCGGCTTTCTTT.

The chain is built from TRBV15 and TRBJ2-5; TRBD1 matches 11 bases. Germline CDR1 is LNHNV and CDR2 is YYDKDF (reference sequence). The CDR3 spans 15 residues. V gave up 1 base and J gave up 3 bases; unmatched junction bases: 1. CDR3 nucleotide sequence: TGTGCCACCAGCAGAGGGACAGGGGGCGAAGAGACCCAGTACTTC. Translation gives CATSRGTGGEETQYF.

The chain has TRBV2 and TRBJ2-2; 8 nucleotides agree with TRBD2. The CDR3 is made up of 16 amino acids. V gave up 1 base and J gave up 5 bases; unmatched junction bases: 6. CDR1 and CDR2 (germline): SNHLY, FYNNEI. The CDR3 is CASSEEGTSTTGELFF. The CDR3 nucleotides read TGTGCCAGCAGTGAAGAGGGGACTAGTACGACCGGGGAGCTGTTTTTT.

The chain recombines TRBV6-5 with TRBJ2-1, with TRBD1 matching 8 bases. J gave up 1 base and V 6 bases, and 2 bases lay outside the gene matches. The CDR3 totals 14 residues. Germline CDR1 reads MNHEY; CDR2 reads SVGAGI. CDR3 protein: CASSRTGSYNEQFF. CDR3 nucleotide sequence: TGTGCCAGCAGCCGGACAGGGTCCTACAATGAGCAGTTCTTC.

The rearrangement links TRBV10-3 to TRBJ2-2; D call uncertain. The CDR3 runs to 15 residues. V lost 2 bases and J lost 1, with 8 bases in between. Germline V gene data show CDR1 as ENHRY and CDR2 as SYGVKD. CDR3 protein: CAISELFENTGELFF. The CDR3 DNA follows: TGTGCCATCAGTGAGCTCTTCGAGAACACCGGGGAGCTGTTTTTT.

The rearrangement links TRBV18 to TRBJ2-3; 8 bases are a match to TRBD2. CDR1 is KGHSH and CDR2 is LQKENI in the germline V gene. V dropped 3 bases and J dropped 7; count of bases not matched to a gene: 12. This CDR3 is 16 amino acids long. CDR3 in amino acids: CASSPIGLAEGNTQYF. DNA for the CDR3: TGTGCCAGCTCACCTATAGGACTAGCTGAAGGGAATACGCAGTATTTT.

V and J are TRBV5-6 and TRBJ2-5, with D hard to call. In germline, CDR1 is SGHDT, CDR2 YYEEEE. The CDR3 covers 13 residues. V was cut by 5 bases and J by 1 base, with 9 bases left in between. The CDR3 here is CASSLPSQETQYF. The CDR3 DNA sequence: TGTGCCAGCAGTTTGCCCAGCCAAGAGACCCAGTACTTC.

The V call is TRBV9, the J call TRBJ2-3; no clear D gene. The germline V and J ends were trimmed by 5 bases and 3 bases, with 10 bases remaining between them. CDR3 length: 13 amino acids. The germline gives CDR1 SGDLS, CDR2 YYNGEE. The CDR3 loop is CASSGRVTDTQYF. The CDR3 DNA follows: TGTGCCAGCAGTGGTAGGGTGACAGATACGCAGTATTTT.

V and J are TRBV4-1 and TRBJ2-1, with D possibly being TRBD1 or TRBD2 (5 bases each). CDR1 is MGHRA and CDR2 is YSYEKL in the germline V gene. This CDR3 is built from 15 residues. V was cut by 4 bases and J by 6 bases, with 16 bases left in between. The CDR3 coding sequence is TGCGCCAGCAGCCCCTTTGAGGGGATTAGCAATGAGCAGTTCTTC. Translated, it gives CASSPFEGISNEQFF.

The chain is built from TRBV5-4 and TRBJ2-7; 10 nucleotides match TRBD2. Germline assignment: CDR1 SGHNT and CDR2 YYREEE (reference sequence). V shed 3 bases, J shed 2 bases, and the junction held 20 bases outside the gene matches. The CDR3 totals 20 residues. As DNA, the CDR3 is TGTGCCAGCAGCTCCCCCGGGGACAGACCTCAAGCGGGAGGGCCCTACGAGCAGTACTTC. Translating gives CASSSPGDRPQAGGPYEQYF. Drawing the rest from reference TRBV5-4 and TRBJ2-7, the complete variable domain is ETGVTQSPTHLIKTRGQQVTLRCSSQSGHNTVSWYQQALGQGPQFIFQYYREEENGRGNFPPRFSGLQFPNYSSELNVNALELDDSALYLCASSSPGDRPQAGGPYEQYFGPGTRLTVT.

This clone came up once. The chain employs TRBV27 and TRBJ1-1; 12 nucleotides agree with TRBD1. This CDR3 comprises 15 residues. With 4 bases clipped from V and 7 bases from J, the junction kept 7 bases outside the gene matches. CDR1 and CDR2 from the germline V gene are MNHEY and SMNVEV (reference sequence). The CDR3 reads CASSSGQGAIGEAFF. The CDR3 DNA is TGTGCCAGCAGTTCGGGACAGGGGGCGATAGGTGAAGCTTTCTTT.

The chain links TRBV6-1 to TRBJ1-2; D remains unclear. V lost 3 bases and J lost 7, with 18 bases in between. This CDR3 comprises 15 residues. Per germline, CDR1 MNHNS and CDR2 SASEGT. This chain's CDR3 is CASSDLRVPPSGYTF. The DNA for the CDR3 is TGTGCCAGCAGTGATCTCAGAGTCCCCCCCTCTGGCTACACCTTC.

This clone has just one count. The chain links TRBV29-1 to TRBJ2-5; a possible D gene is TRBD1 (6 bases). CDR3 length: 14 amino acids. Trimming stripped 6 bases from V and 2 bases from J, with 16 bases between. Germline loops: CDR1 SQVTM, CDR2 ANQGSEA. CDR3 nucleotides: TGCAGCGTGGTGGGACAAGGCCAACAAGAGACCCAGTACTTC. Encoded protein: CSVVGQGQQETQYF.

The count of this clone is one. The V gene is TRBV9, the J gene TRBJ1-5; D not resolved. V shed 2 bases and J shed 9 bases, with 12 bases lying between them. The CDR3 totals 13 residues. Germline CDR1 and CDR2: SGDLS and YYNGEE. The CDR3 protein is CASSVSVTGPQHF. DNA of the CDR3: TGTGCCAGCAGCGTGAGCGTCACGGGGCCCCAGCATTTT.

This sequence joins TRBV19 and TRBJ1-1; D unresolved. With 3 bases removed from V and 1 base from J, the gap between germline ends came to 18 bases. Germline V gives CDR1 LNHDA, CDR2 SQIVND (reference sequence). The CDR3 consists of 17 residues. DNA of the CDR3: TGTGCCAGTAGTATCCTAACGGCTACCCCTGGGAACACTGAAGCTTTCTTT. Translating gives CASSILTATPGNTEAFF.

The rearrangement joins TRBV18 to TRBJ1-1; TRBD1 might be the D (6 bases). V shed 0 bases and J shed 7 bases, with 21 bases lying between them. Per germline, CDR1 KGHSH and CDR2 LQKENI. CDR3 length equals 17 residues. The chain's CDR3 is CASSPPKQGVGPGEAFF. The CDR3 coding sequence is TGTGCCAGCTCACCACCTAAACAGGGAGTGGGGCCGGGTGAAGCTTTCTTT. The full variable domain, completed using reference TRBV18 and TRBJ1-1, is NAGVMQNPRHLVRRRGQEARLRCSPMKGHSHVYWYRQLPEEGLKFMVYLQKENIIDESGMPKERFSAEFPKEGPSILRIQQVVRGDSAAYFCASSPPKQGVGPGEAFFGQGTRLTVV.

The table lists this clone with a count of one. The CDR3 reads CASSLASTARFYGYTF. The CDR3 coding sequence is TGTGCCAGCAGCTTAGCGTCGACCGCTAGATTTTATGGCTACACCTTC. The chain recombines TRBV7-8 with TRBJ1-2; D is uncertain. Germline values: CDR1 SGHVS, CDR2 FQNEAQ. The CDR3 totals 16 residues. Trimming removed 0 bases from V and 5 bases from J, with 16 bases in between.